This TCR beta chain derives from a study of blood T cells in healthy people across ages. The study's findings and limits: One million T cells yielded diversity estimates that were considered underestimates.

This clonotype was detected ten times or more. The antigen remains unidentified. Then a second PCR, running about 6 to 11 cycles, was carried out with a sample-barcoded 5' primer and a J-beta primer mix. Each cDNA molecule received a tag from a template-switch adaptor that had 12 random nucleotides. A single record per CDR3 protein comes from TCRdb applying MiXCR to the 5' RACE reads. The sample comprises about 620,000 distinct CDR3 sequences, roughly 21% of which are singletons, and roughly 3.6% rests with the top ten. Donors were healthy Caucasian individuals from Russia aged about 6 to 100. Every participating donor contributed 7.5 to 10 milliliters of peripheral blood through a draw. From germline, CDR1 is MNHEY and CDR2 SVGEGT. The CDR3 has 12 amino acids. V was clipped by 4 bases and J by 4 bases, with 8 bases between them.

The source material was blood. The clonotype was recovered from a man between 65 and 80 years old in good health. The chain couples TRBV6-2 or TRBV6-3 to TRBJ2-7; D is undetermined. The CDR3 bases are TGTGCCAGCAGTTGGGGATCATACGAGCAGTACTTC. Its protein is CASSWGSYEQYF.